These T cell receptor beta chains were read from a single sample in a study of early T cells in non-severe SARS-CoV-2 infection. Using its own MiXCR run on the 5' RACE reads, TCRdb lists one record per CDR3 protein. Of under 40,000 distinct CDR3 sequences listed, about 5.6% are singletons. Sequenced: whole blood. The receptor source for this set is an adult who was a healthcare worker with PCR-confirmed SARS-CoV-2 infection or an uninfected control (not recorded which). Each CDR3 is given with its conserved first and last residue. Fields, in order: D gene, V gene, J gene, clone size, CDR3 length, CDR3 DNA, CDR3 protein. The D gene is left open where the match is weak. Rows may omit the clone size; those that give it use once, few, many or a size class.

D gene: -
V gene: TRBV29-1
J gene: TRBJ2-7
clone size: few
CDR3 length: 14
CDR3 DNA: TGCAGCGCGAGGGGAGACAGCAGCTCCTACGAGCAGTACTTC
CDR3 protein: CSARGDSSSYEQYF

D gene: -
V gene: TRBV6-5
J gene: TRBJ2-1
clone size: many
CDR3 length: 13
CDR3 DNA: TGTGCCAGCAGCCCCGCCGGGTACAATGAGCAGTTCTTC
CDR3 protein: CASSPAGYNEQFF

D gene: TRBD1
V gene: TRBV5-1
J gene: TRBJ2-3
clone size: many
CDR3 length: 15
CDR3 DNA: TGCGCCAGCCGAGGACAGGCCACTAGCACAGATACGCAGTATTTT
CDR3 protein: CASRGQATSTDTQYF

D gene: -
V gene: TRBV20-1
J gene: TRBJ2-3
clone size: few
CDR3 length: 18
CDR3 DNA: TGCAGTGCTAGAGACCCGAATAGCGGAGCATCTGTCACAGATACGCAGTATTTT
CDR3 protein: CSARDPNSGASVTDTQYF

D gene: -
V gene: TRBV30
J gene: TRBJ1-3
clone size: many
CDR3 length: 13
CDR3 DNA: TGTGCCTGGAGTGCCTCCTCTGGAAACACCATATATTTT
CDR3 protein: CAWSASSGNTIYF

D gene: -
V gene: TRBV18
J gene: TRBJ2-5
clone size: many
CDR3 length: 14
CDR3 DNA: TGTGCCAGCTCACCGTTGGATGTCCAAGAGACCCAGTACTTC
CDR3 protein: CASSPLDVQETQYF

D gene: -
V gene: TRBV12-3/TRBV12-4
J gene: TRBJ1-2
clone size: many
CDR3 length: 11
CDR3 DNA: TGTGCCAGCAGTCGGGTCCGCGGCTACACCTTC
CDR3 protein: CASSRVRGYTF

D gene: -
V gene: TRBV11-2
J gene: TRBJ2-2
clone size: many
CDR3 length: 12
CDR3 DNA: TGTGCCAGCAAAAATGGGGCCGGGGAGCTGTTTTTT
CDR3 protein: CASKNGAGELFF

D gene: -
V gene: TRBV19
J gene: TRBJ1-5
clone size: many
CDR3 length: 17
CDR3 DNA: TGTGCCAGTAGTATGGGGGACGCTCGGCCCTCTAATCAGCCCCAGCATTTT
CDR3 protein: CASSMGDARPSNQPQHF

D gene: TRBD2
V gene: TRBV11-2
J gene: TRBJ2-3
clone size: many
CDR3 length: 17
CDR3 DNA: TGTGCCAGCAGCACTATACTAAGCGGGGGGAGCACAGATACGCAGTATTTT
CDR3 protein: CASSTILSGGSTDTQYF

D gene: -
V gene: TRBV20-1
J gene: TRBJ1-6
clone size: many
CDR3 length: 17
CDR3 DNA: TGCAGTGCTAGAGATAAGGCAGGGAGCTCCTATAATTCACCCCTCCACTTT
CDR3 protein: CSARDKAGSSYNSPLHF

D gene: TRBD2
V gene: TRBV6-1
J gene: TRBJ2-1
clone size: many
CDR3 length: 13
CDR3 DNA: TGTGCCAGCCTAGCGGAGCAAGACAATGAGCAGTTCTTC
CDR3 protein: CASLAEQDNEQFF

D gene: -
V gene: TRBV28
J gene: TRBJ2-7
clone size: many
CDR3 length: 15
CDR3 DNA: TGTGCCAGCAGTTTAAGGCGCGCGGCTAGCAGCGAGCAGTACTTC
CDR3 protein: CASSLRRAASSEQYF

D gene: -
V gene: TRBV20-1
J gene: TRBJ2-7
clone size: many
CDR3 length: 12
CDR3 DNA: TGCAGTGCTAGAGGTGGGAGGAACGAGCAGTACTTC
CDR3 protein: CSARGGRNEQYF

D gene: -
V gene: TRBV5-1
J gene: TRBJ1-1
clone size: few
CDR3 length: 15
CDR3 DNA: TGCGCCAGCTCTCGGCCGGAAAGGGAGGGCACTGAAGCTTTCTTT
CDR3 protein: CASSRPEREGTEAFF

D gene: -
V gene: TRBV15
J gene: TRBJ2-5
clone size: -
CDR3 length: 14
CDR3 DNA: TGTGCCACCAGCCGACGACGGGCCCAAGAGACCCAGTACTTC
CDR3 protein: CATSRRRAQETQYF

D gene: TRBD1
V gene: TRBV5-1
J gene: TRBJ2-7
clone size: few
CDR3 length: 14
CDR3 DNA: TGCGCCAGCAGCACCCAGACAGGGTGGAACGAGCAGTACTTC
CDR3 protein: CASSTQTGWNEQYF

D gene: TRBD2
V gene: TRBV14
J gene: TRBJ2-1
clone size: many
CDR3 length: 20
CDR3 DNA: TGTGCCAGCAGCCGGCGTAGGGAGGGGTTCTTCCACGTCGAGGATAATGAGCAGTTCTTC
CDR3 protein: CASSRRREGFFHVEDNEQFF

D gene: TRBD1
V gene: TRBV5-1
J gene: TRBJ2-1
clone size: many
CDR3 length: 11
CDR3 DNA: TGCGCCAGCAACGCCTGGGACAGACAGTTCTTC
CDR3 protein: CASNAWDRQFF

D gene: TRBD2
V gene: TRBV4-2
J gene: TRBJ2-1
clone size: many
CDR3 length: 18
CDR3 DNA: TGTGCCAGCAGCCAATATCCGTGGACTAGCGGGAGCTACAATGAGCAGTTCTTC
CDR3 protein: CASSQYPWTSGSYNEQFF

D gene: -
V gene: TRBV6-1
J gene: TRBJ1-3
clone size: many
CDR3 length: 15
CDR3 DNA: TGTGCCAGCAGTGAATCGCCCCTCTCTGGAAACACCATATATTTT
CDR3 protein: CASSESPLSGNTIYF

D gene: TRBD1
V gene: TRBV6-6
J gene: TRBJ1-2
clone size: -
CDR3 length: 16
CDR3 DNA: TGTGCCAGCAGTTACCCGAGACAGGGAGCTAACTATGGCTACACCTTC
CDR3 protein: CASSYPRQGANYGYTF

D gene: TRBD1
V gene: TRBV18
J gene: TRBJ1-1
clone size: many
CDR3 length: 14
CDR3 DNA: TGTGCCAGCTCACCGAACAGGGGAGACACTGAAGCTTTCTTT
CDR3 protein: CASSPNRGDTEAFF

D gene: -
V gene: TRBV20-1
J gene: TRBJ2-1
clone size: few
CDR3 length: 12
CDR3 DNA: TGCAGTGCTAGAGATAGGGTAGCGGAGCAGTTCTTC
CDR3 protein: CSARDRVAEQFF

D gene: -
V gene: TRBV19
J gene: TRBJ1-1
clone size: -
CDR3 length: 13
CDR3 DNA: TGTGCCAGTAGTGTGACAGGACACACTGAAGCTTTCTTT
CDR3 protein: CASSVTGHTEAFF

D gene: -
V gene: TRBV10-3
J gene: TRBJ1-5
clone size: many
CDR3 length: 15
CDR3 DNA: TGTGCCATCAGTGAGTCAGAGGGAAACAATCAGCCCCAGCATTTT
CDR3 protein: CAISESEGNNQPQHF

D gene: TRBD1
V gene: TRBV28
J gene: TRBJ1-1
clone size: many
CDR3 length: 15
CDR3 DNA: TGTGCCAGCAGGTCCGGGACAGTCGATGCGGGGGAAGCTTTCTTT
CDR3 protein: CASRSGTVDAGEAFF

D gene: -
V gene: TRBV4-2
J gene: TRBJ1-1
clone size: many
CDR3 length: 14
CDR3 DNA: TGTGCCAGCAGCCGACAAGGATTCGAGTTTGAAGCTTTCTTT
CDR3 protein: CASSRQGFEFEAFF

D gene: -
V gene: TRBV13
J gene: TRBJ1-2
clone size: many
CDR3 length: 14
CDR3 DNA: TGTGCCAGCAGCTTAGGGACAGCCAACTATGGCTACACCTTC
CDR3 protein: CASSLGTANYGYTF

D gene: -
V gene: TRBV6-5
J gene: TRBJ2-2
clone size: -
CDR3 length: 17
CDR3 DNA: TGTGCCAGCAGTTTTAGACTGGAAGGATGGGACACCGGGGAGCTGTTTTTT
CDR3 protein: CASSFRLEGWDTGELFF

D gene: -
V gene: TRBV4-1
J gene: TRBJ1-2
clone size: many
CDR3 length: 15
CDR3 DNA: TGCGCCAGCAGCCATCGGCAGGAGCCGAACTATGGCTACACCTTC
CDR3 protein: CASSHRQEPNYGYTF

D gene: -
V gene: TRBV18
J gene: TRBJ1-5
clone size: many
CDR3 length: 17
CDR3 DNA: TGTGCCAGCTCACCACGTTCACACACTAATAGCAATCAGCCCCAGCATTTT
CDR3 protein: CASSPRSHTNSNQPQHF

D gene: -
V gene: TRBV20-1
J gene: TRBJ1-5
clone size: many
CDR3 length: 13
CDR3 DNA: TGCAGTGCTCAAGACACCGTGGGTCAGCCCCAGCATTTT
CDR3 protein: CSAQDTVGQPQHF

D gene: TRBD1
V gene: TRBV5-1
J gene: TRBJ2-7
clone size: many
CDR3 length: 14
CDR3 DNA: TGCGCCAGCAGCTTGAGACAGGGGTCCTACGAGCAGTACTTC
CDR3 protein: CASSLRQGSYEQYF

D gene: -
V gene: TRBV20-1
J gene: TRBJ2-3
clone size: many
CDR3 length: 12
CDR3 DNA: TGCAGTGCTAGAGACGCCAAGGATACGCAGTATTTT
CDR3 protein: CSARDAKDTQYF

D gene: TRBD2
V gene: TRBV6-2/TRBV6-3
J gene: TRBJ2-7
clone size: many
CDR3 length: 16
CDR3 DNA: TGTGCCAGCAGTCCTCGGACTAGCGGGACCTCCTACGAGCAGTACTTC
CDR3 protein: CASSPRTSGTSYEQYF

D gene: TRBD2
V gene: TRBV2
J gene: TRBJ2-2
clone size: many
CDR3 length: 18
CDR3 DNA: TGTGCCAGCAGCTACAAAGGACTAGCGGGAGTGAGCACCGGGGAGCTGTTTTTT
CDR3 protein: CASSYKGLAGVSTGELFF

D gene: -
V gene: TRBV12-3/TRBV12-4
J gene: TRBJ1-3
clone size: many
CDR3 length: 13
CDR3 DNA: TGTGCCAGCCGATTCCTGTCTGGAAACACCATATATTTT
CDR3 protein: CASRFLSGNTIYF

D gene: -
V gene: TRBV5-5
J gene: TRBJ2-3
clone size: many
CDR3 length: 14
CDR3 DNA: TGTGCCAGCAGATCCGGACAGAGCACAGATACGCAGTATTTT
CDR3 protein: CASRSGQSTDTQYF

D gene: -
V gene: TRBV4-3
J gene: TRBJ1-1
clone size: many
CDR3 length: 14
CDR3 DNA: TGCGCCAGCAGCCAAGATCGGCCGAACACTGAAGCTTTCTTT
CDR3 protein: CASSQDRPNTEAFF

D gene: TRBD1
V gene: TRBV6-4
J gene: TRBJ1-2
clone size: many
CDR3 length: 15
CDR3 DNA: TGTGCCAGCAGTGCCGAGAACGCGGGACAGGGGGGCTACACCTTC
CDR3 protein: CASSAENAGQGGYTF

D gene: -
V gene: TRBV6-5
J gene: TRBJ2-7
clone size: many
CDR3 length: 11
CDR3 DNA: TGTGCCAGCAAGGCTTTATACGAGCAGTACTTC
CDR3 protein: CASKALYEQYF

D gene: TRBD2
V gene: TRBV2
J gene: TRBJ2-1
clone size: many
CDR3 length: 15
CDR3 DNA: TGTGCCAGCAGTGACAGGCTAGCGGCCCTTAATGAGCAGTTCTTC
CDR3 protein: CASSDRLAALNEQFF